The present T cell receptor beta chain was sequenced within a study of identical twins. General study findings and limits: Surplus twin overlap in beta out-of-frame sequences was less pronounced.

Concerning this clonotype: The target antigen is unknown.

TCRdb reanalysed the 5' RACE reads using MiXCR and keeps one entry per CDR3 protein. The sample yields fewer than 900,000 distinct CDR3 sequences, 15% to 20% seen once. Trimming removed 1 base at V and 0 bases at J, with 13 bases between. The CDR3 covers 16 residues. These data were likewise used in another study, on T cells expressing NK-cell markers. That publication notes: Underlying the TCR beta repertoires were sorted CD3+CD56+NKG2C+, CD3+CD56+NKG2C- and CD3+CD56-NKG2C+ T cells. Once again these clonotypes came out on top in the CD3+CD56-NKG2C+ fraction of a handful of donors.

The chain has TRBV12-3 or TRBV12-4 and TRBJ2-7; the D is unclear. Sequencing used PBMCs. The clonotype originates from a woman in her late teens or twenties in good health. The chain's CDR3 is CASSLVSGGPSYEQYF. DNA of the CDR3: TGTGCCAGCAGTTTAGTATCTGGCGGCCCCTCCTACGAGCAGTACTTC.